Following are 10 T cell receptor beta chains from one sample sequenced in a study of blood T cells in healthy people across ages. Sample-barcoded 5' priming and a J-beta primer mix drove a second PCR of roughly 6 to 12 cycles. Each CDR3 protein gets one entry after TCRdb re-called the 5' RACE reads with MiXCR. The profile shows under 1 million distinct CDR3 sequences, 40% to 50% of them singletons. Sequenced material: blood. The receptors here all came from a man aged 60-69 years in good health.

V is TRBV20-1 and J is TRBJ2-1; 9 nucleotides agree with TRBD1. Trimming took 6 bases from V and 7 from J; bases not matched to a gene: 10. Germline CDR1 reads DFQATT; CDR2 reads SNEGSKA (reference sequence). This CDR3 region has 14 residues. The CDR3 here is CSAPDRGPQNEQFF. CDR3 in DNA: TGCAGTGCCCCGGACAGGGGCCCCCAAAATGAGCAGTTCTTC.

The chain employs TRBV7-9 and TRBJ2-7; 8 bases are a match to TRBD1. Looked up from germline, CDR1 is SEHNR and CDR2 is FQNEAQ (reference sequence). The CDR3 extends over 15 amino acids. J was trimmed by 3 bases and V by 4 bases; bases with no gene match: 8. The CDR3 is CASSSDRVVSYEQYF. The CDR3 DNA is TGTGCCAGCAGCTCGGACAGGGTCGTTAGCTACGAGCAGTACTTC.

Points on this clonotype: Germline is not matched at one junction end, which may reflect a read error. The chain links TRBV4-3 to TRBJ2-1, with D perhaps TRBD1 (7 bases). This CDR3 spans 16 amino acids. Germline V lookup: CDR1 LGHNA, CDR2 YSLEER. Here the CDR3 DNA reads TGCGCCAGCAGCCAAGGGTTGTTGGCAGGGGGGAATGAGCGGTTCTTC. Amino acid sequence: CASSQGLLAGGNERFF.

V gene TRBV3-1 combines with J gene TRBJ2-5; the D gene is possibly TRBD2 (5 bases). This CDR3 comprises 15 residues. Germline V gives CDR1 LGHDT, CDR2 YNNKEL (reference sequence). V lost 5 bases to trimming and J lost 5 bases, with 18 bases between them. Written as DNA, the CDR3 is TGTGCCAGCAGCACGAAAACTAGGGTATGGGAGACCCAGTACTTC. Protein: CASSTKTRVWETQYF.

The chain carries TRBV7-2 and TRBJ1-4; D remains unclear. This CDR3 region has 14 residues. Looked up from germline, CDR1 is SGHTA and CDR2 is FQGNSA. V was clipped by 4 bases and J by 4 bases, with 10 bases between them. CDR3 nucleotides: TGTGCCAGCAGCTCCCATTTGGGTAATGAAAAACTGTTTTTT. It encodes CASSSHLGNEKLFF.

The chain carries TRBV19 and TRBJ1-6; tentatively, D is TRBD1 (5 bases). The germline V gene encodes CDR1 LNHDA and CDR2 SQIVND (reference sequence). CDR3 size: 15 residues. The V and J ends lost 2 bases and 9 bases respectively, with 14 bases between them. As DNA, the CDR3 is TGTGCCAGTAGTATATCGGGACTGAATCCTTCACCCCTCCACTTT. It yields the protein CASSISGLNPSPLHF. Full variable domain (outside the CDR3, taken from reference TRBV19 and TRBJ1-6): DGGITQSPKYLFRKEGQNVTLSCEQNLNHDAMYWYRQDPGQGLRLIYYSQIVNDFQKGDIAEGYSVSREKKESFPLTVTSAQKNPTAFYLCASSISGLNPSPLHFGNGTRLTVT.

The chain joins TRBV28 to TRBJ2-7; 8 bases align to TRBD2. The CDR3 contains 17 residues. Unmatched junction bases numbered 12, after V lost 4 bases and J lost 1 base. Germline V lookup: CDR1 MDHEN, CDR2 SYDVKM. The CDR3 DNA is TGTGCCAGCAGTTCCCCTCGGGAGGGGGGGGTATCCTACGAGCAGTACTTC. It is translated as CASSSPREGGVSYEQYF.

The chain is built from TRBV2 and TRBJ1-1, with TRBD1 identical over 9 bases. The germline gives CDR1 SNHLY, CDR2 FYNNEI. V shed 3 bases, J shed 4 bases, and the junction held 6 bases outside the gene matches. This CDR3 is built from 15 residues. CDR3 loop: CASSDDWTGVTEAFF. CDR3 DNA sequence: TGTGCCAGCAGTGATGACTGGACAGGGGTCACTGAAGCTTTCTTT.

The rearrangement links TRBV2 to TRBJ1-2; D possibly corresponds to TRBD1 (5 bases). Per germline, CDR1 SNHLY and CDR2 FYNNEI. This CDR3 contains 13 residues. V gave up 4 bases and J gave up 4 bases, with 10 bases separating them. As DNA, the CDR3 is TGTGCCAGCAGTGCAGACAGCATCTATGGCTACACCTTC. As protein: CASSADSIYGYTF. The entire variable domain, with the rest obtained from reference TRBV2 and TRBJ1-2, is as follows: EPEVTQTPSHQVTQMGQEVILRCVPISNHLYFYWYRQILGQKVEFLVSFYNNEISEKSEIFDDQFSVERPDGSNFTLKIRSTKLEDSAMYFCASSADSIYGYTFGSGTRLTVV.

CDR3 coding DNA: TGCAGCGTTGGTAGTGACAGGGCCTATGGCTACACCTTC. It codes for CSVGSDRAYGYTF. The genes are TRBV29-1 and TRBJ1-2; 7 bases are shared with TRBD1. Germline V gene sequence: CDR1 SQVTM, CDR2 ANQGSEA. There are 13 residues in the CDR3. The junction had 6 bases not matched to a gene; V was cut back by 4 bases and J by 4 bases.